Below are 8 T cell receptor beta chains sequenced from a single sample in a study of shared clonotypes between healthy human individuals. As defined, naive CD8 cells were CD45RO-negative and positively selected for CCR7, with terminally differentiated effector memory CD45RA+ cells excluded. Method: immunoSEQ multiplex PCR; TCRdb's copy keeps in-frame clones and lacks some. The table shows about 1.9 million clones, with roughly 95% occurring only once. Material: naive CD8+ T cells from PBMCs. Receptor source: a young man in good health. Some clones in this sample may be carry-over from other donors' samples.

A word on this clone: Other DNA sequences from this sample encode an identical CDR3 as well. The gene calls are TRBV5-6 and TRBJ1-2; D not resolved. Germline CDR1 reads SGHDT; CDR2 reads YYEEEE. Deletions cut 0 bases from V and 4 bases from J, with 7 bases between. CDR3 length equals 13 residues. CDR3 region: CASSLGGSYGYTF. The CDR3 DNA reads TGTGCCAGCAGCTTGGGCGGCAGCTATGGCTACACCTTC.

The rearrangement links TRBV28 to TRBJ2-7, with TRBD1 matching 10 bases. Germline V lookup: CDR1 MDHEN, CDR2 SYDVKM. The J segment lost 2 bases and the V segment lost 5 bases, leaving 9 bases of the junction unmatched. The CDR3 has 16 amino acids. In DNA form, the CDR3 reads TGTGCCAGCAGTCCAGTATCCGGGACAGGGGCCTACGAGCAGTACTTC. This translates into CASSPVSGTGAYEQYF.

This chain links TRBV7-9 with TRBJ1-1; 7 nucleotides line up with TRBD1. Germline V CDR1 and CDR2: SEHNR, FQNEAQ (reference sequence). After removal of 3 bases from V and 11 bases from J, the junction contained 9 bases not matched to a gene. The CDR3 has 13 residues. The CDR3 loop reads CASSFVGGGEAFF. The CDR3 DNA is TGTGCCAGCAGCTTTGTAGGGGGCGGAGAGGCTTTCTTT.

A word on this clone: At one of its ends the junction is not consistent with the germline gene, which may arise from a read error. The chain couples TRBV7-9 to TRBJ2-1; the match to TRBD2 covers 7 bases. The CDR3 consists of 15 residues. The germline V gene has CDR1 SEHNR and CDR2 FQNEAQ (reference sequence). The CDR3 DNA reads TGTGCCAGCAGCCTAGCGGTCCTCTCCTACAATGAGCAGTTCTTC. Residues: CASSLAVLSYNEQFF.

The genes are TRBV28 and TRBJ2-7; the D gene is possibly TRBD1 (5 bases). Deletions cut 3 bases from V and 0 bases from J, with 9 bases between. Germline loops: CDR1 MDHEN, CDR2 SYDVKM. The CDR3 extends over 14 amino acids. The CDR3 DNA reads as TGTGCCAGCAGTTTGTACAGGTCCTCCTACGAGCAGTACTTC. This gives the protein CASSLYRSSYEQYF.

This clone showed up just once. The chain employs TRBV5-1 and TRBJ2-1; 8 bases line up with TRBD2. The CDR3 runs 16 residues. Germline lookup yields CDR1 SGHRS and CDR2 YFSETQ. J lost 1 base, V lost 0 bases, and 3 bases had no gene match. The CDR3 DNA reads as TGCGCCAGCAGCTTGGGGCGGGGGGCTTCCTACAATGAGCAGTTCTTC. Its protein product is CASSLGRGASYNEQFF.

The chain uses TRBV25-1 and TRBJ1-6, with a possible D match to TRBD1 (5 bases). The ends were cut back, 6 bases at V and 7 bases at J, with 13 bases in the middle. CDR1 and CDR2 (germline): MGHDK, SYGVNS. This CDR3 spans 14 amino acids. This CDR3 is CASSGGDLNSPLHF. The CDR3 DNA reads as TGTGCCAGCAGCGGGGGAGACCTAAATTCACCCCTCCACTTT. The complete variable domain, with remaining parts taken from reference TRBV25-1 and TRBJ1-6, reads EADIYQTPRYLVIGTGKKITLECSQTMGHDKMYWYQQDPGMELHLIHYSYGVNSTEKGDLSSESTVSRIRTEHFPLTLESARPSHTSQYLCASSGGDLNSPLHFGNGTRLTVT.

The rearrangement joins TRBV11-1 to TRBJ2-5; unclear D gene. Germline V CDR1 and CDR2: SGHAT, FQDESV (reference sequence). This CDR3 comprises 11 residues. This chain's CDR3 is CALYLGETQYF. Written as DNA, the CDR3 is TGTGCTTTATACTTGGGAGAGACCCAGTACTTC. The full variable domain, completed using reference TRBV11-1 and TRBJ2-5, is EAEVAQSPRYKITEKSQAVAFWCDPISGHATLYWYRQILGQGPELLVQFQDESVVDDSQLPKDRFSAERLKGVDSTLKIQPAELGDSAMYLCALYLGETQYFGPGTRLLVL.